This TCR beta chain was identified during a study of blood T cell repertoires in COVID-19 (dated by TCRdb to about 2020). At the level of the whole study: Samples covering the acute and convalescent phases of COVID-19 were provided by collaborators in the United States, Italy and Spain. Deeply sampled blood TCRbeta repertoires from subjects exposed to, actively infected with, or recovered from COVID-19 were included in the dataset. The repertoires were released in a freely available public database intended as a resource for research on the immune response to SARS-CoV-2. Nearly every sample came with metadata listing a de-identified subject ID, COVID-19 status, age in years and sex. The prospective study material was composed of cDNA or gDNA derived from T cells, B-cell-depleted T cells, or PBMCs. Where HLA class I and class II types were available, the types were taken from metadata supplied by the sample provider, not from assay-based typing. The samples were drawn from two sources: the first 160 participants of the ongoing ImmuneRACE study, and fewer than 1,500 subjects contributed by 6 global collaborators. Results and caveats for the whole study, not just this receptor: The quantity of clinical and demographic metadata differed by source and by participant and was supplied without curation.

Trimmed from V: 0 bases; trimmed from J: 3 bases; junction bases lacking a gene match: 7. From cysteine to phenylalanine, the CDR3 is 16 amino acids long. Solely the CDR3 DNA is kept, with 48 bases framed from the first base. The germline V gene encodes CDR1 MNHEY and CDR2 SMNVEV (reference sequence). This clone has just one count. Its specific antigen is unknown. Qualities for individual bases were not recorded, and no much larger clone is one base off. Each collaborating institution followed its own protocols to collect whole blood in K2EDTA tubes. Collaborator samples were shipped for TCRbeta analysis as frozen whole blood, isolated PBMCs, or DNA extracted from either sample type. The immunoSEQ Assay, a bias-controlled multiplex PCR, was used to amplify TCRbeta CDR3 regions from genomic DNA. The study's own analysis went as follows. Within the assay, amplification of reference gene primers was used to estimate how many nucleated cells each sample contained. Sequence reads were collapsed and filtered to measure the absolute abundance of every unique TCRbeta CDR3 rearrangement. Productive Simpson clonality was computed per sample as the square root of Simpson's diversity index over productive rearrangements. The clones in this table, taken by TCRdb from immuneACCESS, are in-frame only. Not every clone is retained; where verified, under half of the shortfall comes from an unresolved V gene, and the cause of the rest is unknown. From that table come the V and J calls and clone size; the DNA was used to work out D and trimming. The sample table shows 95,000 to 150,000 clones, and over 70% are seen once. Of the sample, about 6.3% falls within the top ten clones.

Material for sequencing was peripheral blood. This TCR derives from a man older than 75 with active or convalescent COVID-19. The sequence links TRBV27 to TRBJ2-7; 8 central nucleotides agree with TRBD1. The DNA sequence is TGTGCCAGCAGTTTATCTTTCCGGACAGGGTACTACGAGCAGTACTTC. The encoded protein is CASSLSFRTGYYEQYF.